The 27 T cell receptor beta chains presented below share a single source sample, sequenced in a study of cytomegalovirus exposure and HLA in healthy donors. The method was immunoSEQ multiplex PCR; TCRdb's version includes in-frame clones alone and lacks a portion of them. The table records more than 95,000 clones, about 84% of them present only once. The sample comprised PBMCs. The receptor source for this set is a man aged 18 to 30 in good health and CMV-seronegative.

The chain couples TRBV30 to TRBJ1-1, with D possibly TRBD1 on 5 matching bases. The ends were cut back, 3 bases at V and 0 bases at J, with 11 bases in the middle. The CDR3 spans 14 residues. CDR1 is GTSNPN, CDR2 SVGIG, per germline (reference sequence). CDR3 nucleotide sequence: TGTGCCTGGAGCGGGGGGAAGGTGAACACTGAAGCTTTCTTT. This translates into CAWSGGKVNTEAFF.

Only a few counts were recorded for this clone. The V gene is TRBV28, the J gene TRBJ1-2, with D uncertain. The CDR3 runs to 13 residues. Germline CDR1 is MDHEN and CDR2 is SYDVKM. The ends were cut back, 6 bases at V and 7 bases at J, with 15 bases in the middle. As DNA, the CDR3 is TGTGCCAGCAGAGGCACGGAGGGTGTTGGCTACACCTTC. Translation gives CASRGTEGVGYTF.

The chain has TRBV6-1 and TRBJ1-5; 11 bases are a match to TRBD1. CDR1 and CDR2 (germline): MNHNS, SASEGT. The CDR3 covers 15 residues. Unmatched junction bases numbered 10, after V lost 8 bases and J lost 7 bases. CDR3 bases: TGTGCCAGCCGAATTGGGACAGGGGGGGGACAGCCCCAGCATTTT. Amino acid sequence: CASRIGTGGGQPQHF.

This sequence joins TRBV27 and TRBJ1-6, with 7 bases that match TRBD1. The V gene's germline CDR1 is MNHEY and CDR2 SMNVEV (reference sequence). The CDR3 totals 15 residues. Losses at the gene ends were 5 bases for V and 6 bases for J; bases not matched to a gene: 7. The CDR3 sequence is CASSPRTGLNSPLHF. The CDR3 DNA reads TGTGCCAGCAGTCCCCGGACAGGCCTTAATTCACCCCTCCACTTT.

CDR3 sequence: CASSDHDTGELFF. The CDR3 DNA reads TGTGCCAGCAGTGATCATGACACCGGGGAGCTGTTTTTT. The chain couples TRBV6-1 to TRBJ2-2; D call uncertain. This CDR3 contains 13 residues. Germline V CDR1 and CDR2: MNHNS, SASEGT. V lost 3 bases and J 3 bases, leaving 5 bases between the germline ends.

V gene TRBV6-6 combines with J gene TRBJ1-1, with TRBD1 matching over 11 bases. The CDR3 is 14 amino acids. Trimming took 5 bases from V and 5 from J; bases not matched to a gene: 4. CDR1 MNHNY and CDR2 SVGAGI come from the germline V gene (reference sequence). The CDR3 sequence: CASSQDRGHTEAFF. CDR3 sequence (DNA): TGTGCCAGCAGTCAGGACAGGGGGCATACTGAAGCTTTCTTT.

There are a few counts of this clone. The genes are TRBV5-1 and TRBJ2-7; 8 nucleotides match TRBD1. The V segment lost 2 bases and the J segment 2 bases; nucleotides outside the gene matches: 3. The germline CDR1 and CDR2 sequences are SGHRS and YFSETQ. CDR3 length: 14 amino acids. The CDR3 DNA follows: TGCGCCAGCAGCTTCATGGGACAGGCCTACGAGCAGTACTTC. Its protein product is CASSFMGQAYEQYF. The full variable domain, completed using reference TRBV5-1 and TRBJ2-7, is KAGVTQTPRYLIKTRGQQVTLSCSPISGHRSVSWYQQTPGQGLQFLFEYFSETQRNKGNFPGRFSGRQFSNSRSEMNVSTLELGDSALYLCASSFMGQAYEQYFGPGTRLTVT.

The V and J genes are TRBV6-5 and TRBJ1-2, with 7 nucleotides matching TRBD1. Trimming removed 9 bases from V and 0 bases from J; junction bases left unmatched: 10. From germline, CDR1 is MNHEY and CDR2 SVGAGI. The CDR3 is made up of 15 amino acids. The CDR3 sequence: CASGQAGGTNYGYTF. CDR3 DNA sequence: TGTGCCAGTGGGCAGGCAGGGGGGACTAACTATGGCTACACCTTC.

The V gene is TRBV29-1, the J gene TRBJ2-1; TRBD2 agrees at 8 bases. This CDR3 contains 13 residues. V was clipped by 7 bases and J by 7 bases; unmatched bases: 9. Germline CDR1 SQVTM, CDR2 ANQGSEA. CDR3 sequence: CSALAGRGNEQFF. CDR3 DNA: TGCAGCGCTCTAGCGGGTCGTGGGAATGAGCAGTTCTTC.

The CDR3 loop is CASSLERVRGEQFF. The CDR3, as DNA: TGTGCCAGCAGTTTGGAGAGGGTCCGGGGTGAGCAGTTCTTC. The chain combines TRBV27 with TRBJ2-1; D possibly corresponds to TRBD2 (5 bases). Germline CDR1 is MNHEY and CDR2 is SMNVEV (reference sequence). The germline V and J ends were trimmed by 3 bases and 9 bases, with 15 bases remaining between them. The CDR3 consists of 14 residues.

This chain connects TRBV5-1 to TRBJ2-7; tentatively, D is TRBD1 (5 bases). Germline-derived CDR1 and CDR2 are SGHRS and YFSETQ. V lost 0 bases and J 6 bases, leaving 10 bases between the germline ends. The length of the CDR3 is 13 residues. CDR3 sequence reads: CASSLGRVGEQYF. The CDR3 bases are TGCGCCAGCAGCTTGGGCAGGGTAGGCGAGCAGTACTTC.

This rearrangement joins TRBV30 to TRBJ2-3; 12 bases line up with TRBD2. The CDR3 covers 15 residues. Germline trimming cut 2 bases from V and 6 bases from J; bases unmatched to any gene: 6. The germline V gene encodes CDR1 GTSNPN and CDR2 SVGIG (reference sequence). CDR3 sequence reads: CAWSRTSGIVDTQYF. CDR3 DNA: TGTGCCTGGAGTAGGACTAGCGGGATAGTGGATACGCAGTATTTT. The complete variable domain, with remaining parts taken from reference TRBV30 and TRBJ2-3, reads SQTIHQWPATLVQPVGSPLSLECTVEGTSNPNLYWYRQAAGRGLQLLFYSVGIGQISSEVPQNLSASRPQDRQFILSSKKLLLSDSGFYLCAWSRTSGIVDTQYFGPGTRLTVL.

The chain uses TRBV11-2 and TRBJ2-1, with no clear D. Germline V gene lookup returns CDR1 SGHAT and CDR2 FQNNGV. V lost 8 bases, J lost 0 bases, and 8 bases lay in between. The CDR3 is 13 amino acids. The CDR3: CASLPSSYNEQFF. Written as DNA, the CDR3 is TGTGCCAGCCTACCGAGCTCCTACAATGAGCAGTTCTTC.

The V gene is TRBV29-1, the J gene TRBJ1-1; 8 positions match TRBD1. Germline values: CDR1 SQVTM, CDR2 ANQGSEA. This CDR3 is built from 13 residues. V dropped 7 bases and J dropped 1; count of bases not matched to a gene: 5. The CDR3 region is CSGQGARNTEAFF. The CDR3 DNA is TGCAGCGGTCAGGGGGCACGGAACACTGAAGCTTTCTTT.

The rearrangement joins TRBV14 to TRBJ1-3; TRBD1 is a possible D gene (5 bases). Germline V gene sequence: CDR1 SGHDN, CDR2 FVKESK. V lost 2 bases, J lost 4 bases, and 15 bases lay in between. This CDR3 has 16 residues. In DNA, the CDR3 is TGTGCCAGCAGCCAAAAGGGAACAGGAAGAGGAAACACCATATATTTT. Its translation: CASSQKGTGRGNTIYF.

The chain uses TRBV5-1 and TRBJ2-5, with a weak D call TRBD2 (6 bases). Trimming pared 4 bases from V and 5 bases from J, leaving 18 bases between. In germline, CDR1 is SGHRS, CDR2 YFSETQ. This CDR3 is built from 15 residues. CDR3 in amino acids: CASSGSGGVMETQYF. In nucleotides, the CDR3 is TGCGCCAGCAGCGGTAGCGGAGGGGTGATGGAGACCCAGTACTTC. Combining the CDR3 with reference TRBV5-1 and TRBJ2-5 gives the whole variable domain KAGVTQTPRYLIKTRGQQVTLSCSPISGHRSVSWYQQTPGQGLQFLFEYFSETQRNKGNFPGRFSGRQFSNSRSEMNVSTLELGDSALYLCASSGSGGVMETQYFGPGTRLLVL.

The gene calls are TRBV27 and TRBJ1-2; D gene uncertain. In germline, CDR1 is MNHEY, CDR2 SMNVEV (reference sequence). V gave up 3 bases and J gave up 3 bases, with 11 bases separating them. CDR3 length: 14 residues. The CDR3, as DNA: TGTGCCAGCAGTTTTAAGTGGGCAGACTATGGCTACACCTTC. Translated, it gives CASSFKWADYGYTF.

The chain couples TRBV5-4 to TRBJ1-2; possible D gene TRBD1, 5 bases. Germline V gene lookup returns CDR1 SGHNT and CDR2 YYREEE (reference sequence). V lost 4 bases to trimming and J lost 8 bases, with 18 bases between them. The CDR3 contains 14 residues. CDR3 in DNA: TGTGCCAGCAGCCCGGGCCCGGGGGTTGAAGGCTACACCTTC. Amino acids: CASSPGPGVEGYTF.

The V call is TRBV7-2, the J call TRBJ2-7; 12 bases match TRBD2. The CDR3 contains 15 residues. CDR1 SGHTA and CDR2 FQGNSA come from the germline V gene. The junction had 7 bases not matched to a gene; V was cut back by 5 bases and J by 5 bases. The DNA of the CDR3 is TGTGCCAGCAGCACCCAGACTAGCGGGAGAGACGAGCAGTACTTC. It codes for CASSTQTSGRDEQYF.

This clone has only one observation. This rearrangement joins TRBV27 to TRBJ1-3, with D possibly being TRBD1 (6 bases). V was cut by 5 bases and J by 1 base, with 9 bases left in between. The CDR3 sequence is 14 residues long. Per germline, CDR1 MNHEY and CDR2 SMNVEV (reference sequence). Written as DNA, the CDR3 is TGTGCCAGCAGTCCGACAGGATCTGGAAACACCATATATTTT. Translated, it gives CASSPTGSGNTIYF.

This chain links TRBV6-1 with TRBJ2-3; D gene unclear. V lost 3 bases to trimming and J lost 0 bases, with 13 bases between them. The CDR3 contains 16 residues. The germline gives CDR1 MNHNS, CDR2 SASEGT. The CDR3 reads CASSETDIWSTDTQYF. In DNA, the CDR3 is TGTGCCAGCAGTGAGACCGACATCTGGAGCACAGATACGCAGTATTTT.

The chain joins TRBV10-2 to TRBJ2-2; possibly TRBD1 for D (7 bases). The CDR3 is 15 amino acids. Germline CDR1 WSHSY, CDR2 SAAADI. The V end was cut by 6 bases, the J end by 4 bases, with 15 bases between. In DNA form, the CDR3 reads TGCGCCAGCAGGATAGGGGGCGGGATCACCGGGGAGCTGTTTTTT. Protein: CASRIGGGITGELFF.

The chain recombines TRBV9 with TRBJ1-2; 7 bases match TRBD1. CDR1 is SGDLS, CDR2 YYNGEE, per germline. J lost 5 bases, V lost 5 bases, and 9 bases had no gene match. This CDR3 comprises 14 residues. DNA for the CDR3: TGTGCCAGCAGATCCGGGACAGACCATTATGGCTACACCTTC. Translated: CASRSGTDHYGYTF.

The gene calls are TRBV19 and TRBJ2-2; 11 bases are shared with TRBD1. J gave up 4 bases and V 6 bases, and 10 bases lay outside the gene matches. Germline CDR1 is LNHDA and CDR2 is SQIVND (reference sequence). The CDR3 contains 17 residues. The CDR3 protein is CASRQDRGRLGTGELFF. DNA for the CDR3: TGTGCCAGTAGACAGGACAGGGGGCGGTTGGGCACCGGGGAGCTGTTTTTT. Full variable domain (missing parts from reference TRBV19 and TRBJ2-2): DGGITQSPKYLFRKEGQNVTLSCEQNLNHDAMYWYRQDPGQGLRLIYYSQIVNDFQKGDIAEGYSVSREKKESFPLTVTSAQKNPTAFYLCASRQDRGRLGTGELFFGEGSRLTVL.

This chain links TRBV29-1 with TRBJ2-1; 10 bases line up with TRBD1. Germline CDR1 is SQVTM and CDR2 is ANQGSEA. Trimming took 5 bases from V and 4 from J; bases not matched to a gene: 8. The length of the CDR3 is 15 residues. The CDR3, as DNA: TGCAGCGTTTTCCCTGGGACAGGGGATTACAATGAGCAGTTCTTC. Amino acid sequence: CSVFPGTGDYNEQFF.

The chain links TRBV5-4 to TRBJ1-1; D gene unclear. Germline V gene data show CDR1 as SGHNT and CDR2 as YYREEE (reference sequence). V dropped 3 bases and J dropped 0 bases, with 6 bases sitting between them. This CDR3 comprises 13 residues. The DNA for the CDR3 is TGTGCCAGCAGCTCCGTCCTGAACACTGAAGCTTTCTTT. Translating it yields CASSSVLNTEAFF.

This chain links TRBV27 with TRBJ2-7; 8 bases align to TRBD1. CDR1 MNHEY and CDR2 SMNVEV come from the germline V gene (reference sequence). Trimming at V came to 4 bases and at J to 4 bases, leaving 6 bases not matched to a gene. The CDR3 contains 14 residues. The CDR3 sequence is CASSWQGAVYEQYF. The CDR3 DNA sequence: TGTGCCAGCAGTTGGCAGGGGGCGGTTTACGAGCAGTACTTC.